Shown below are 21 T cell receptor beta chains from a single sample sequenced in a study of blood T cell repertoires in COVID-19. Sequencing used immunoSEQ multiplex PCR; TCRdb keeps in-frame clones, though not all of them. The table records roughly 250,000 clones, around 85% of them present only once. Sequenced: PBMCs or T cells enriched from blood (not recorded which). Receptors were obtained from a woman aged 40 to 55 with acute COVID-19.

The chain combines TRBV19 with TRBJ2-1, with D possibly TRBD1 on 6 matching bases. Germline values: CDR1 LNHDA, CDR2 SQIVND (reference sequence). This CDR3 is 13 amino acids long. V lost 4 bases and J lost 6, with 10 bases in between. The CDR3 DNA sequence: TGTGCCAGTAGTACGGGACAAATCAATGAGCAGTTCTTC. Translation: CASSTGQINEQFF.

The chain links TRBV7-6 to TRBJ1-6; D might be TRBD1 (5 bases). This CDR3 comprises 16 residues. Trimming left V 2 bases short and J 5 bases short, with 13 bases between. Germline assignment: CDR1 SGHVS and CDR2 FNYEAQ. This chain's CDR3 is CASSLRGADDNSPLHF. The CDR3 DNA follows: TGTGCCAGCAGCTTACGCGGGGCGGATGATAATTCACCCCTCCACTTT.

The V gene is TRBV19, the J gene TRBJ1-1, with D perhaps matching TRBD1 (5 bases). From germline, CDR1 is LNHDA and CDR2 SQIVND (reference sequence). V dropped 3 bases and J dropped 3 bases, with 14 bases sitting between them. The length of the CDR3 is 15 residues. The CDR3 here is CASSMGLTVHTEAFF. The CDR3 DNA sequence: TGTGCCAGTAGTATGGGGCTGACAGTCCACACTGAAGCTTTCTTT.

This chain links TRBV9 with TRBJ1-3, with D hard to call. This CDR3 has 16 amino acids. Germline loops: CDR1 SGDLS, CDR2 YYNGEE. V was shortened by 0 bases and J by 2 bases, with 12 bases between the two germline ends. CDR3 loop: CASSVDFVRAGNTIYF. DNA for the CDR3: TGTGCCAGCAGCGTAGATTTCGTCCGGGCTGGAAACACCATATATTTT.

The chain employs TRBV7-9 and TRBJ2-7, with TRBD1 identical over 9 bases. The length of the CDR3 is 17 residues. With V trimmed by 2 bases and J by 0 bases, 8 bases remained unmatched. CDR1 is SEHNR and CDR2 is FQNEAQ in the germline V gene (reference sequence). CDR3 in DNA: TGTGCCAGCAGCTTAAGGACAGGGGAGTTCGGCTCCTACGAGCAGTACTTC. This codes for CASSLRTGEFGSYEQYF.

This chain connects TRBV2 to TRBJ1-3; TRBD1 matches 8 bases. Trimming cost V 7 bases and J 2 bases; bases outside gene matches: 7. Germline loops: CDR1 SNHLY, CDR2 FYNNEI. There are 15 residues in the CDR3. This CDR3 reads CASTAGGTTGNTIYF. The CDR3 bases are TGTGCCAGCACGGCAGGGGGCACGACTGGAAACACCATATATTTT.

The genes are TRBV5-1 and TRBJ2-3; no firm D call. V lost 3 bases and J 0 bases, leaving 14 bases between the germline ends. Germline assignment: CDR1 SGHRS and CDR2 YFSETQ. There are 16 residues in the CDR3. CDR3 amino acids: CASSYLLGRSTDTQYF. The CDR3 coding sequence is TGCGCCAGCAGCTACCTACTGGGCAGAAGCACAGATACGCAGTATTTT.

The chain employs TRBV11-2 and TRBJ2-7; 7 positions match TRBD2. The V gene's germline CDR1 is SGHAT and CDR2 FQNNGV. Germline trimming cut 5 bases from V and 7 bases from J; bases unmatched to any gene: 8. There are 13 residues in the CDR3. The CDR3 DNA follows: TGTGCCAGCAGCCCAGGGAGGGCTTGGGAGCAGTACTTC. It yields the protein CASSPGRAWEQYF.

The chain recombines TRBV19 with TRBJ2-3; TRBD2 matches 9 bases. Germline CDR1 and CDR2: LNHDA and SQIVND (reference sequence). The junction had 9 bases not matched to a gene; V was cut back by 6 bases and J by 5 bases. The CDR3 is made up of 15 amino acids. The CDR3 DNA sequence: TGTGCCAGTAGGGTGACTGGCGGGAGGGGAGATACGCAGTATTTT. Translated, it gives CASRVTGGRGDTQYF.

This clone has just a few counts. This sequence joins TRBV10-2 and TRBJ2-2; maybe TRBD2 (6 bases). Trimming took off 7 bases at V and 5 bases at J, with 14 bases between the two ends. Germline assignment: CDR1 WSHSY and CDR2 SAAADI. The CDR3 consists of 14 residues. The CDR3: CASMIGRRTGELFF. The CDR3 nucleotides read TGCGCCAGCATGATCGGGAGACGGACCGGGGAGCTGTTTTTT.

The V and J genes are TRBV5-1 and TRBJ2-3; no clear D gene. Trimming left V 2 bases short and J 0 bases short, with 7 bases between. The germline CDR1 and CDR2 sequences are SGHRS and YFSETQ. The CDR3 length is 14 residues. The CDR3 DNA sequence: TGCGCCAGCAGCTTCACAGTTAGCACAGATACGCAGTATTTT. This gives the protein CASSFTVSTDTQYF. Full variable domain (rest looked up from reference TRBV5-1 and TRBJ2-3): KAGVTQTPRYLIKTRGQQVTLSCSPISGHRSVSWYQQTPGQGLQFLFEYFSETQRNKGNFPGRFSGRQFSNSRSEMNVSTLELGDSALYLCASSFTVSTDTQYFGPGTRLTVL.

Regarding this clone: This sample also contains other DNA sequences that code for the same CDR3. The chain uses TRBV19 and TRBJ1-3; no definite D call. V shed 2 bases and J shed 0 bases, with 8 bases lying between them. The germline V gene has CDR1 LNHDA and CDR2 SQIVND (reference sequence). This CDR3 region has 15 residues. The CDR3 DNA is TGTGCCAGTAGTATAAGTGTTAGCTCTGGAAACACCATATATTTT. This gives the protein CASSISVSSGNTIYF.

This rearrangement joins TRBV9 to TRBJ1-5; D unresolved. The germline V and J ends were trimmed by 7 bases and 4 bases, with 12 bases remaining between them. From germline, CDR1 is SGDLS and CDR2 YYNGEE. The CDR3 is 13 residues long. CDR3 protein: CASSRGVNQPQHF. The CDR3 nucleotides read TGTGCCAGCTCCCGAGGCGTGAATCAGCCCCAGCATTTT.

This chain uses TRBV15 with TRBJ2-1, with 8 positions matching TRBD1. This CDR3 contains 16 residues. The V gene end was trimmed by 1 base and the J gene end by 4 bases; junction bases not matched to a gene: 6. Germline V lookup: CDR1 LNHNV, CDR2 YYDKDF (reference sequence). The CDR3: CATSRAGGGLYNEQFF. The CDR3 nucleotides are TGTGCCACCAGCAGAGCAGGGGGCGGACTTTACAATGAGCAGTTCTTC.

This chain joins TRBV5-1 and TRBJ2-5; D is ambiguous. The CDR3 totals 13 residues. The V gene lost 1 base and the J gene lost 3 bases, with 7 bases spanning the gap. Germline CDR1 SGHRS, CDR2 YFSETQ. CDR3 nucleotide sequence: TGCGCCAGCAGCTTGATGCCGGAAGAGACCCAGTACTTC. It specifies CASSLMPEETQYF.

This chain connects TRBV2 to TRBJ2-7; maybe TRBD1 (6 bases). The CDR3 runs 14 residues. The V gene lost 6 bases and the J gene lost 0 bases, with 12 bases spanning the gap. CDR1 and CDR2 (germline): SNHLY, FYNNEI. The CDR3 DNA is TGTGCCAGCAGACCTCGGGACAACTCCTACGAGCAGTACTTC. Residues: CASRPRDNSYEQYF.

This clone occurred once. The chain is built from TRBV5-1 and TRBJ2-3; TRBD2 matches 12 bases. CDR3 length: 15 amino acids. Trimming removed 9 bases from V and 3 bases from J; junction bases left unmatched: 8. The V gene's germline CDR1 is SGHRS and CDR2 YFSETQ. The CDR3 loop reads CATRTSGAGTDTQYF. In DNA form, the CDR3 reads TGCGCCACCCGGACTAGCGGGGCAGGGACAGATACGCAGTATTTT.

This clone was found a few times. This chain uses TRBV11-2 with TRBJ2-5, with 8 bases matching TRBD1. V lost 5 bases and J lost 5; bases outside the gene matches: 16. In germline, CDR1 is SGHAT, CDR2 FQNNGV. The length of the CDR3 is 17 residues. The CDR3 DNA is TGTGCCAGCAGCACGCGGTCCAGGGGGCGCAGGTCGGAGACCCAGTACTTC. Encoded protein: CASSTRSRGRRSETQYF.

The chain combines TRBV10-3 with TRBJ1-2, with D possibly matching TRBD1 (6 bases). CDR1 is ENHRY and CDR2 is SYGVKD in the germline V gene. Trimming cost V 0 bases and J 4 bases, with 12 bases left between them. The CDR3 length is 15 residues. CDR3 sequence reads: CAISESQGVGYGYTF. In DNA, the CDR3 is TGTGCCATCAGTGAGTCACAGGGCGTCGGCTATGGCTACACCTTC.

The chain uses TRBV15 and TRBJ1-5; no definite D call. The CDR3 consists of 14 residues. Germline CDR1 and CDR2: LNHNV and YYDKDF (reference sequence). V was trimmed by 2 bases and J by 4 bases, leaving 9 bases between them. The CDR3 DNA follows: TGTGCCACCAGCAGATCACGGGGTAATCAGCCCCAGCATTTT. Its protein product is CATSRSRGNQPQHF.

The CDR3 nucleotides read TGTGCCAGCAGCTTGGAGGTGGGGACAGGGGGCTACGAGCAGTACTTC. Protein product: CASSLEVGTGGYEQYF. This chain connects TRBV5-5 to TRBJ2-7; 11 bases map to TRBD1. V lost 0 bases to trimming and J lost 3 bases; unmatched junction nucleotides: 5. The CDR3 length is 16 residues. The germline V gene encodes CDR1 SGHKS and CDR2 YYEKEE (reference sequence).